This T cell receptor (beta chain) was identified in a study of T cell changes during pregnancy in multiple sclerosis. The protocol was immunoSEQ multiplex PCR, while the TCRdb copy is restricted to in-frame clones and leaves out a portion. The top ten clones hold approximately 0.49% of a sample with about 44,000 clones, roughly 94% of them seen once. The CDR3 is made up of 15 amino acids. Germline values: CDR1 KGHSH, CDR2 LQKENI. J was trimmed by 5 bases and V by 4 bases; bases with no gene match: 6. The sequenced sample was CD4+ T cells from peripheral blood mononuclear cells, obtained in the first trimester of pregnancy. V is TRBV18 and J is TRBJ2-5, with 11 bases that match TRBD2. The TCR sequence derives from a female donor with multiple sclerosis, enrolled in a pregnancy study. The CDR3 DNA reads as TGTGCCAGCTCACATCTAGCGGGGGGCCAGGAGACCCAGTACTTC. Its protein product is CASSHLAGGQETQYF. The entire variable domain, with the rest obtained from reference TRBV18 and TRBJ2-5, is as follows: NAGVMQNPRHLVRRRGQEARLRCSPMKGHSHVYWYRQLPEEGLKFMVYLQKENIIDESGMPKERFSAEFPKEGPSILRIQQVVRGDSAAYFCASSHLAGGQETQYFGPGTRLLVL.